The 20 T cell receptor beta chains reported below all come from one sample, sequenced in a study of blood T cell repertoires in COVID-19. TCRdb keeps only in-frame clones here, not all; method: immunoSEQ multiplex PCR. The sample consists of a few hundred thousand clones, around 85% of them appearing once. Source material: peripheral blood. All receptors derive from a young woman with acute or convalescent COVID-19.

This clone showed up just once. The chain links TRBV28 to TRBJ1-2; D ambiguous. There are 13 residues in the CDR3. V dropped 7 bases and J dropped 4 bases, with 13 bases sitting between them. Germline V gene data show CDR1 as MDHEN and CDR2 as SYDVKM. This CDR3 reads CASKRGVVYGYTF. As DNA, the CDR3 is TGTGCCAGCAAGCGGGGAGTGGTCTATGGCTACACCTTC.

This rearrangement joins TRBV6-4 to TRBJ2-1; 8 bases agree with TRBD1. CDR1 is MRHNA, CDR2 SNTAGT, per germline. Trimming removed 3 bases from V and 8 bases from J; junction bases left unmatched: 9. This CDR3 is built from 15 residues. This chain's CDR3 is CASSDGQGEGDEQFF. CDR3 DNA: TGTGCCAGCAGTGATGGACAGGGAGAAGGCGATGAGCAGTTCTTC.

In nucleotides, the CDR3 is TGTGCCTGGAGTGTAACGAACAGGGGGAACTATGGCTACACCTTC. The encoded protein is CAWSVTNRGNYGYTF. The rearrangement links TRBV30 to TRBJ1-2, with TRBD1 matching over 8 bases. There are 15 residues in the CDR3. V lost 0 bases to trimming and J lost 2 bases; unmatched junction nucleotides: 5. The V gene's germline CDR1 is GTSNPN and CDR2 SVGIG (reference sequence). The full variable domain, its missing parts supplied by reference TRBV30 and TRBJ1-2, is SQTIHQWPATLVQPVGSPLSLECTVEGTSNPNLYWYRQAAGRGLQLLFYSVGIGQISSEVPQNLSASRPQDRQFILSSKKLLLSDSGFYLCAWSVTNRGNYGYTFGSGTRLTVV.

Here the CDR3 DNA reads TGTGCCAGTAGTATCCGACAGGGGGGTGTCAATCAGCCCCAGCATTTT. Translating gives CASSIRQGGVNQPQHF. The chain recombines TRBV19 with TRBJ1-5; TRBD1 matches 9 bases. The V segment lost 3 bases and the J segment 3 bases; nucleotides outside the gene matches: 6. The V gene's germline CDR1 is LNHDA and CDR2 SQIVND (reference sequence). CDR3 length: 16 residues.

The chain links TRBV7-7 to TRBJ1-1; possible D gene TRBD1, 5 bases. The CDR3 length is 15 residues. V was pared by 5 bases and J by 3 bases, with 16 bases between. The V gene's germline CDR1 is SSHAT and CDR2 FNYEAQ (reference sequence). As DNA, the CDR3 is TGTGCCAGCAGCCAGGATTTGGGGCTGGACACTGAAGCTTTCTTT. Residues: CASSQDLGLDTEAFF.

The chain couples TRBV7-9 to TRBJ1-2, with TRBD1 as a possible D gene (6 bases). V was trimmed by 1 base and J by 3 bases, leaving 12 bases between them. CDR3 length: 15 amino acids. CDR1 and CDR2 from the germline V gene are SEHNR and FQNEAQ (reference sequence). DNA for the CDR3: TGTGCCAGCAGCTTAGTCGGTGAGGGGGACTATGGCTACACCTTC. Translating gives CASSLVGEGDYGYTF.

This clone was detected only once. The DNA of the CDR3 is TGTGCCAGCAGTCCGGACTGGGAATATGGCTACACCTTC. It codes for CASSPDWEYGYTF. The J gene is TRBJ1-2, the V gene TRBV6-5; no firm D call. The CDR3 has 13 amino acids. V was shortened by 5 bases and J by 5 bases, with 12 bases between the two germline ends. In germline, CDR1 is MNHEY, CDR2 SVGAGI.

A remark on this clone: The junction differs from germline at one of its ends, possibly a read error. The chain joins TRBV2 to TRBJ1-2, with 8 bases identical to TRBD1. Germline V gene lookup returns CDR1 SNHLY and CDR2 FYNNEI. This CDR3 has 14 amino acids. For the CDR3, the DNA is TGTGCCAGCAGTGAGATCCGGACAGGGTACGGCTACATCTTC. Amino acids: CASSEIRTGYGYIF.

The chain joins TRBV5-1 to TRBJ2-1; TRBD2 might be the D (5 bases). The V gene's germline CDR1 is SGHRS and CDR2 YFSETQ. V shed 3 bases and J shed 7 bases, with 11 bases lying between them. CDR3 size: 13 residues. The CDR3 sequence: CASSSLEVNEQFF. The CDR3 nucleotides are TGCGCCAGCAGCTCCCTGGAGGTGAATGAGCAGTTCTTC.

The chain couples TRBV10-3 to TRBJ1-3; 8 nucleotides align to TRBD1. V was pared by 10 bases and J by 3 bases, with 2 bases of the junction left unmatched. CDR1 and CDR2 from the germline V gene are ENHRY and SYGVKD. CDR3 length: 12 residues. The CDR3 loop is CATTGGGNTIYF. CDR3 sequence (DNA): TGTGCCACCACAGGGGGTGGAAACACCATATATTTT.

The sample holds one count of this clone. The chain has TRBV2 and TRBJ1-1; 8 bases map to TRBD1. Trimming at V came to 7 bases and at J to 1 base, leaving 5 bases not matched to a gene. Germline V CDR1 and CDR2: SNHLY, FYNNEI. There are 14 residues in the CDR3. The CDR3 here is CASKGTGGNTEAFF. The CDR3 DNA reads TGTGCCAGCAAAGGGACAGGTGGGAACACTGAAGCTTTCTTT.

The V gene is TRBV5-1, the J gene TRBJ2-7; D possibly corresponds to TRBD1 (6 bases). The CDR3 contains 14 residues. V lost 0 bases and J 2 bases, leaving 9 bases between the germline ends. CDR1 SGHRS and CDR2 YFSETQ come from the germline V gene. CDR3 amino acids: CASSLAAGAYEQYF. CDR3 DNA sequence: TGCGCCAGCAGCTTGGCGGCAGGGGCCTACGAGCAGTACTTC.

This chain uses TRBV6-5 with TRBJ1-1; tentatively, D is TRBD1 (6 bases). V was clipped by 6 bases and J by 0 bases, with 8 bases between them. This CDR3 region has 13 residues. From germline, CDR1 is MNHEY and CDR2 SVGAGI. The CDR3 DNA sequence: TGTGCCAGCAGGGGGGACATGAACACTGAAGCTTTCTTT. The encoded protein is CASRGDMNTEAFF.

V usage is TRBV7-9 and J usage is TRBJ2-1; no clear D. The CDR3 sequence is 12 residues long. Between the trimmed V and J ends, which lost 4 bases and 2 bases, there was a span of 3 bases. Germline V gene data show CDR1 as SEHNR and CDR2 as FQNEAQ (reference sequence). DNA of the CDR3: TGTGCCAGCAGCTACACCTACAATGAGCAGTTCTTC. It codes for CASSYTYNEQFF. Together with reference TRBV7-9 and TRBJ2-1, the CDR3 gives the full variable domain: DTGVSQNPRHKITKRGQNVTFRCDPISEHNRLYWYRQTLGQGPEFLTYFQNEAQLEKSRLLSDRFSAERPKGSFSTLEIQRTEQGDSAMYLCASSYTYNEQFFGPGTRLTVL.

The J gene is TRBJ2-1, the V gene TRBV7-9, with D maybe TRBD2 (5 bases). V was cut by 7 bases and J by 0 bases, with 13 bases left in between. Germline V gives CDR1 SEHNR, CDR2 FQNEAQ (reference sequence). This CDR3 contains 15 residues. CDR3 amino acids: CASTPTGDSYNEQFF. The CDR3 DNA follows: TGTGCCAGCACCCCTACCGGGGACTCCTACAATGAGCAGTTCTTC.

The chain employs TRBV6-5 and TRBJ2-2; D is possibly TRBD1 (5 bases). V was shortened by 6 bases and J by 3 bases, with 8 bases between the two germline ends. Looked up from germline, CDR1 is MNHEY and CDR2 is SVGAGI. This CDR3 contains 13 residues. The CDR3 sequence: CASSETDTGELFF. Here the CDR3 DNA reads TGTGCCAGCAGCGAGACAGACACCGGGGAGCTGTTTTTT.

The chain links TRBV30 to TRBJ1-6; 8 bases are shared with TRBD1. CDR3 length: 17 amino acids. Germline lookup yields CDR1 GTSNPN and CDR2 SVGIG (reference sequence). V dropped 5 bases and J dropped 7; count of bases not matched to a gene: 16. In DNA form, the CDR3 reads TGTGCCTGGGCGGACAGGGCCCTTGGTTTGAAGAATTCACCCCTCCACTTT. Translated, it gives CAWADRALGLKNSPLHF.

The chain joins TRBV4-1 to TRBJ1-1; TRBD1 agrees at 9 bases. The CDR3 spans 18 residues. Germline lookup yields CDR1 MGHRA and CDR2 YSYEKL. The V gene end was trimmed by 0 bases and the J gene end by 1 base; junction bases not matched to a gene: 9. The CDR3 reads CASSQDFWTGERNTEAFF. CDR3 DNA sequence: TGCGCCAGCAGCCAAGATTTCTGGACAGGGGAACGGAACACTGAAGCTTTCTTT.

The chain employs TRBV19 and TRBJ1-1; D gene ambiguous. CDR3 length equals 15 residues. V was shortened by 3 bases and J by 1 base, with 12 bases between the two germline ends. CDR1 and CDR2 (germline): LNHDA, SQIVND (reference sequence). CDR3 DNA sequence: TGTGCCAGTAGTATTAAGTCCGGGTCGAACACTGAAGCTTTCTTT. As protein: CASSIKSGSNTEAFF.

This chain joins TRBV6-1 and TRBJ1-2; maybe TRBD1 (5 bases). Trimming took 2 bases from V and 5 from J, leaving 21 bases between them. The CDR3 has 17 residues. Germline-derived CDR1 and CDR2 are MNHNS and SASEGT. DNA of the CDR3: TGTGCCAGCAGTGAAATTCCAGCGGGGGGATTTGGGTATGGCTACACCTTC. It specifies CASSEIPAGGFGYGYTF.